One sample yielded the 6 T cell receptor beta chains listed below, sequenced in a study of type 1 regulatory T cells. One entry per CDR3 protein results from TCRdb running MiXCR on the reads. The sample carries more than 60,000 distinct CDR3 sequences, 62% recorded once. These receptors have no identified antigens. Sequencing was performed on cultured non-Tr1 T cells, either the whole culture or a sorted T cell fraction (not recorded which). Every receptor here comes from a human donor in good health.

This clonotype is judged medium-sized (0.01 to 0.1%). J is TRBJ2-2 and V is TRBV29-1, with 16 nucleotides matching TRBD2. Trimming at V came to 6 bases and at J to 3 bases, leaving 4 bases not matched to a gene. The germline V gene has CDR1 SQVTM and CDR2 ANQGSEA. This CDR3 has 16 amino acids. The CDR3 loop reads CSVQGLAGGDTGELFF. CDR3 DNA: TGCAGCGTCCAGGGACTAGCGGGAGGGGACACCGGGGAGCTGTTTTTT.

This clonotype was observed a handful of times. The chain links TRBV12-3 or TRBV12-4 to TRBJ1-2; no clear D gene. Trimming left V 2 bases short and J 5 bases short, with 12 bases between. The CDR3 consists of 14 residues. CDR3 sequence (DNA): TGTGCCAGCAGTTTAAGGTCGGATTTATATGGCTACACCTTC. Protein: CASSLRSDLYGYTF.

V is TRBV12-3 or TRBV12-4 and J is TRBJ2-5; D tentatively reads TRBD1 or TRBD2 (7 bases each). Trimming removed 5 bases at V and 3 bases at J, with 16 bases between. The CDR3 is 15 residues long. The CDR3 loop reads CASSANQGGKETQYF. The CDR3 nucleotides are TGTGCCAGCAGTGCCAATCAGGGGGGGAAAGAGACCCAGTACTTC.

CDR3: CASSQVGRGDTEAFF. For the CDR3, the DNA is TGCGCCAGCAGCCAAGTGGGGAGAGGCGACACTGAAGCTTTCTTT. This chain joins TRBV4-1 and TRBJ1-1, with D unclear. Per the germline V gene, CDR1 is MGHRA and CDR2 is YSYEKL. The CDR3 is 15 amino acids. V was pared by 1 base and J by 3 bases, with 12 bases between.

This clonotype was counted a single time. V is TRBV14 and J is TRBJ2-2; D gene uncertain. Trimming shortened V by 5 bases and J by 3 bases, and 10 bases separated the two germline ends. The germline V gene has CDR1 SGHDN and CDR2 FVKESK. The CDR3 totals 14 residues. CDR3 amino acids: CASSDFRDTGELFF. CDR3 bases: TGTGCCAGCAGCGATTTCCGGGACACCGGGGAGCTGTTTTTT. Full variable domain (remainder filled in from reference TRBV14 and TRBJ2-2): EAGVTQFPSHSVIEKGQTVTLRCDPISGHDNLYWYRRVMGKEIKFLLHFVKESKQDESGMPNNRFLAERTGGTYSTLKVQPAELEDSGVYFCASSDFRDTGELFFGEGSRLTVL.

This chain joins TRBV19 and TRBJ2-2; possible D gene TRBD2, 6 bases. The germline gives CDR1 LNHDA, CDR2 SQIVND (reference sequence). The CDR3 contains 16 residues. The germline V and J ends were trimmed by 7 bases and 6 bases, with 21 bases remaining between them. The CDR3 is CASTSWASVFAGELFF. In DNA form, the CDR3 reads TGTGCCAGTACCTCCTGGGCTAGCGTCTTTGCCGGGGAGCTGTTTTTT.